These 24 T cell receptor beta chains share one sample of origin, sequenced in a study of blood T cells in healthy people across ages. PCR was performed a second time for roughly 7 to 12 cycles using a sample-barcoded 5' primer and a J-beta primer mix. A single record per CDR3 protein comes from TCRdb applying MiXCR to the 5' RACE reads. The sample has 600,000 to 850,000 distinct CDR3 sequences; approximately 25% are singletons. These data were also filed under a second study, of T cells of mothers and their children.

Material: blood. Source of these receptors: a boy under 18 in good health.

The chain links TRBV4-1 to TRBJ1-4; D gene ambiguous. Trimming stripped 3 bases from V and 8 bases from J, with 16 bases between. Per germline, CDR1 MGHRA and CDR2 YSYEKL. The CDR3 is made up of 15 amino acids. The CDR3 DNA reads TGCGCCAGCAGCCATCCTGGGATTGTAGAGGAAAAACTGTTTTTT. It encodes CASSHPGIVEEKLFF.

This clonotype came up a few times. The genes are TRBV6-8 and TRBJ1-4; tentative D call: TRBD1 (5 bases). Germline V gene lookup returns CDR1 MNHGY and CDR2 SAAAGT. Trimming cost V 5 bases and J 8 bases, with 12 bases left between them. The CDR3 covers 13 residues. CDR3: CASSLPGREKLFF. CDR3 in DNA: TGTGCCAGCAGTCTCCCGGGGCGGGAAAAACTGTTTTTT.

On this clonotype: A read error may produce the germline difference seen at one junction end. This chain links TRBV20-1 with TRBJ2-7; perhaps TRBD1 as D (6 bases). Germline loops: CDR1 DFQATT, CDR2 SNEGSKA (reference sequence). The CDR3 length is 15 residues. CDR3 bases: TGCAGTGATAGAGATTACGCGACAGGACGCTACGAGCAGTACTTC. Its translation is CSDRDYATGRYEQYF.

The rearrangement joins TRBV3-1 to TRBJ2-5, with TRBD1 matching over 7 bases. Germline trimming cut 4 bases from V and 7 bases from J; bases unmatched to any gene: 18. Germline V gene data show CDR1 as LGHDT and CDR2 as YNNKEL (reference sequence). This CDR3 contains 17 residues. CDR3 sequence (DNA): TGTGCCAGCAGCCGTCCTCGGGGACAGACTTTGGAAGTGACCCAGTACTTC. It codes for CASSRPRGQTLEVTQYF.

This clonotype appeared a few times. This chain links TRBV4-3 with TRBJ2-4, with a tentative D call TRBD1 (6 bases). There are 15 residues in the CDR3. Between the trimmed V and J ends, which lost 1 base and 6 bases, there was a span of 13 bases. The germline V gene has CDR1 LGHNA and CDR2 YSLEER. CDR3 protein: CASSQVLTGTNIQYF. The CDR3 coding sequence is TGCGCCAGCAGCCAAGTTCTTACAGGGACAAACATTCAGTACTTC.

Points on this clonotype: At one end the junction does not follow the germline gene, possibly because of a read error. The CDR3 reads CVSSQPSTGLDPYEQYF. CDR3 nucleotides: TGTGTCAGCAGCCAACCCAGTACAGGGCTGGACCCCTACGAGCAGTACTTC. The V and J genes are TRBV3-1 and TRBJ2-7; TRBD1 might be the D (6 bases). Germline V CDR1 and CDR2: LGHDT, YNNKEL (reference sequence). The CDR3 covers 17 residues.

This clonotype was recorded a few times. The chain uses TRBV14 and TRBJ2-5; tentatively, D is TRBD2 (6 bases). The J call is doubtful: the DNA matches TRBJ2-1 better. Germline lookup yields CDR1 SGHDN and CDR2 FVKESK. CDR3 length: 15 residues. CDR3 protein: CASSQERGTYNEQFF. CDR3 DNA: TGTGCCAGCAGCCAAGAACGGGGGACCTACAATGAGCAGTTCTTC.

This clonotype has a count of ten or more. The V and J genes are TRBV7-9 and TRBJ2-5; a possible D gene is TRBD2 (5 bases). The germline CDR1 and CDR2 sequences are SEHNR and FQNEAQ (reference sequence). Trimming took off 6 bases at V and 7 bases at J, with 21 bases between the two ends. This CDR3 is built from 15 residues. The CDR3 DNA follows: TGTGCCAGCAGTCCCGGGATAGGCGGCCTTCGGACCCAGTACTTC. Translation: CASSPGIGGLRTQYF. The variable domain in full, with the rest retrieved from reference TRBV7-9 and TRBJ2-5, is DTGVSQNPRHKITKRGQNVTFRCDPISEHNRLYWYRQTLGQGPEFLTYFQNEAQLEKSRLLSDRFSAERPKGSFSTLEIQRTEQGDSAMYLCASSPGIGGLRTQYFGPGTRLLVL.

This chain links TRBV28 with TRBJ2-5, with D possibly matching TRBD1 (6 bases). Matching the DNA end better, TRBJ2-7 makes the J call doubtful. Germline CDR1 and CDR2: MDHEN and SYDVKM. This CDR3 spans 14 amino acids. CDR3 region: CASSLFVTGNEQYF. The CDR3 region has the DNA TGTGCCAGCAGTTTATTTGTGACAGGAAACGAGCAGTACTTC.

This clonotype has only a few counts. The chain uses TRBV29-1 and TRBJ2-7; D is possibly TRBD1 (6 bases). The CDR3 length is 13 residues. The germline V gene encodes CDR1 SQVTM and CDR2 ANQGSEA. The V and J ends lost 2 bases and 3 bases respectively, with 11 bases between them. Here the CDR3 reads CSVEPGHSYEQYF. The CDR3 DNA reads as TGCAGCGTTGAACCGGGACATAGCTACGAGCAGTACTTC.

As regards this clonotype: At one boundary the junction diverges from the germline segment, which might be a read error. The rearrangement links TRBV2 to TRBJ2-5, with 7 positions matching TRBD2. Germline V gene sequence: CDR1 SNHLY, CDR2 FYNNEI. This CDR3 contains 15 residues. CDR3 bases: TGTGCCAGCAGCGGACCGACTAGCAGCCAAGAGACCCAGTGCTTC. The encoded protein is CASSGPTSSQETQCF.

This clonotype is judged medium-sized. The CDR3, as DNA: TGTGCCAGCAAGGGGGTGGACGAGACCCAGTACTTC. This gives the protein CASKGVDETQYF. V is TRBV12-3 or TRBV12-4 and J is TRBJ2-5; a weak D match, TRBD1 (6 bases). CDR3 length equals 12 residues. V was pared by 7 bases and J by 5 bases, with 11 bases between.

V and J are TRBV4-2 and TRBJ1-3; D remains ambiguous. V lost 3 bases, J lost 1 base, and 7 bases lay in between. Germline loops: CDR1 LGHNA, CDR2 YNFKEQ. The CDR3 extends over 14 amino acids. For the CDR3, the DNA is TGTGCCAGCAGCCAGGTGCGGTCTGGAAACACCATATATTTT. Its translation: CASSQVRSGNTIYF.

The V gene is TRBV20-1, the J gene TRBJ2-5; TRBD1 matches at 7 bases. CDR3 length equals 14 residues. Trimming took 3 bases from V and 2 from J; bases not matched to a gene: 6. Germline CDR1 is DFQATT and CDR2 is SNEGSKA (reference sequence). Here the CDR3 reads CSASRQGPQETQYF. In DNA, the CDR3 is TGCAGTGCTAGCCGACAGGGACCGCAAGAGACCCAGTACTTC.

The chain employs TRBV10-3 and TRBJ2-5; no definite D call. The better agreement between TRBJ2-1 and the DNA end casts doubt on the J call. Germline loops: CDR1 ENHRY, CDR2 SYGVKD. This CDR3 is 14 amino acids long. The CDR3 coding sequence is TGTGCCATCACTCCCTCCTATGAGAGTAATGAGCAGTTCTTC. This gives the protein CAITPSYESNEQFF.

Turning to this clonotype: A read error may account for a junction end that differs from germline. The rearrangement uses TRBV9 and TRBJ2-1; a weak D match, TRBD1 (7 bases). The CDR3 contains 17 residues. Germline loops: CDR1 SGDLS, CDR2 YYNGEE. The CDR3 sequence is CASSVAGGYSSYNEQFF. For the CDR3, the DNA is TGTGCCAGCAGCGTAGCAGGGGGGTACAGCTCCTATAATGAGCAGTTCTTC.

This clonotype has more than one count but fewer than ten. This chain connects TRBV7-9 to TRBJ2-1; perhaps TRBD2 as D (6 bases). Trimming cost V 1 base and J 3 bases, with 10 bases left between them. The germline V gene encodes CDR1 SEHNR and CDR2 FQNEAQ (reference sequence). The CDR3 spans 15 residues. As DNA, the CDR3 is TGTGCCAGCAGCTTAGGACTAGGGGACTACAATGAGCAGTTCTTC. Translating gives CASSLGLGDYNEQFF.

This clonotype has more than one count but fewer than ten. The CDR3 DNA follows: TGTGCCAGCAGAAGAAGCGGGGAAGTGAAAGAGACCCAGTACTTC. It specifies CASRRSGEVKETQYF. V and J are TRBV4-2 and TRBJ2-5; 7 nucleotides agree with TRBD2. With V trimmed by 6 bases and J by 3 bases, 10 bases remained unmatched. CDR1 is LGHNA, CDR2 YNFKEQ, per germline. The CDR3 has 15 amino acids.

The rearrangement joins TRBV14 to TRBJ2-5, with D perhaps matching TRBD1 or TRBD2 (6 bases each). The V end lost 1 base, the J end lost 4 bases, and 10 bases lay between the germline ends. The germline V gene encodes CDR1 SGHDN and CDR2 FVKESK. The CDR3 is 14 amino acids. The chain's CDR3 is CASSQARGAETQYF. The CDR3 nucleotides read TGTGCCAGCAGCCAAGCAAGGGGGGCAGAGACCCAGTACTTC.

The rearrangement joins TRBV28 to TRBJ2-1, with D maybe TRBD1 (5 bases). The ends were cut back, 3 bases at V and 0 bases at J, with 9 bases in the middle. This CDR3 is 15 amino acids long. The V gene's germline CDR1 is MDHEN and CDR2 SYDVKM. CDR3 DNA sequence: TGTGCCAGCAGTTTTGGGGCGATCTCCTACAATGAGCAGTTCTTC. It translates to CASSFGAISYNEQFF.

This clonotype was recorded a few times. Here the CDR3 reads CASSEQGAYEQYF. The CDR3 nucleotides read TGTGCCAGCAGTGAACAGGGGGCCTACGAGCAGTACTTC. The genes are TRBV27 and TRBJ2-7; the match to TRBD1 covers 8 bases. The germline gives CDR1 MNHEY, CDR2 SMNVEV (reference sequence). The CDR3 is made up of 13 amino acids. Trimming at V came to 5 bases and at J to 2 bases, leaving 2 bases not matched to a gene.

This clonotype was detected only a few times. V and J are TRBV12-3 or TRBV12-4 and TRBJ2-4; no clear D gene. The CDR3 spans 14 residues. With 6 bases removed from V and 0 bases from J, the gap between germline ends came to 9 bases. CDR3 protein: CASSPGIAKNIQYF. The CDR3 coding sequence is TGTGCCAGCAGCCCAGGAATAGCCAAAAACATTCAGTACTTC.

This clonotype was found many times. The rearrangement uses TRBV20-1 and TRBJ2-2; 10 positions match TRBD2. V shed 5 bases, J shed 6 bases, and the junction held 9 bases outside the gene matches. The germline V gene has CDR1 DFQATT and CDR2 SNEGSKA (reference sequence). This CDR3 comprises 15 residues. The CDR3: CSADRAGGPSGELFF. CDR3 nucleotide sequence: TGCAGTGCTGATCGAGCGGGAGGGCCCTCCGGGGAGCTGTTTTTT.

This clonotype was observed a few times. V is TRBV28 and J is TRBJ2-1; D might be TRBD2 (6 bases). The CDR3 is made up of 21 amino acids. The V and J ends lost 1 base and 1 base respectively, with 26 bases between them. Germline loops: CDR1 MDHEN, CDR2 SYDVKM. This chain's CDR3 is CASSLFAGGVGMTGSYNEQFF. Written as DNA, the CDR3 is TGTGCCAGCAGTTTATTCGCCGGAGGGGTCGGTATGACGGGATCCTACAATGAGCAGTTCTTC.